This TCR beta chain was recorded in a study of vaccination and CD4 T cells after COVID-19. Treatment of the sample: approximately 10-day PBMC culture with coronavirus spike peptide pools or control peptides (ViraFEST assay). The germline V gene encodes CDR1 SGHAT and CDR2 FQNNGV. The CDR3 consists of 14 residues. Trimming took off 7 bases at V and 2 bases at J, with 15 bases between the two ends. Of note for this clonotype: Its target is not known.

Cultured CD4+ T cell DNA was sequenced using the Oncomine TCR Beta short-read assay. MiXCR, applied by TCRdb to the PCR reads, yields one record per CDR3 protein. The profile shows roughly 17,000 distinct CDR3 sequences, 35% to 45% of them singletons. Sequencing was done on a sample of CD4+ T cells from blood, cultured in vitro. The source of this sequence is a human donor who had recovered from COVID-19. The V and J genes are TRBV11-2 and TRBJ2-7; a possible D gene is TRBD1 (5 bases). Written as DNA, the CDR3 is TGTGCCAGCAAGGGGCCGAAAGCTCCCTACGAGCAGTACTTC. It encodes CASKGPKAPYEQYF.